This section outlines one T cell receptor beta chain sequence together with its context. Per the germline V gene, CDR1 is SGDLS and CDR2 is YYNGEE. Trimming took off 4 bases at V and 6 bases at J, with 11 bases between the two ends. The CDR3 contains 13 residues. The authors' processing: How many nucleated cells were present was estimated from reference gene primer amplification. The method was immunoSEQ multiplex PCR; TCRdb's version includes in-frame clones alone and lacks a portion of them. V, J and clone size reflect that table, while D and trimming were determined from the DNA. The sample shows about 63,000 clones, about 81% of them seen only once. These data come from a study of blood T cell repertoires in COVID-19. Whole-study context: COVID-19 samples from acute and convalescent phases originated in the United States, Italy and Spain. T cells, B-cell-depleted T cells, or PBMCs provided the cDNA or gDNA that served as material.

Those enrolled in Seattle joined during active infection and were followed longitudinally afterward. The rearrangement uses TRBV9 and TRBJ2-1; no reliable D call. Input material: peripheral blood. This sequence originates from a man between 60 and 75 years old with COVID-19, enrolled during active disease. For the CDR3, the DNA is TGTGCCAGCAGCCCTATTAGGAGCAATGAGCAGTTCTTC. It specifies CASSPIRSNEQFF.